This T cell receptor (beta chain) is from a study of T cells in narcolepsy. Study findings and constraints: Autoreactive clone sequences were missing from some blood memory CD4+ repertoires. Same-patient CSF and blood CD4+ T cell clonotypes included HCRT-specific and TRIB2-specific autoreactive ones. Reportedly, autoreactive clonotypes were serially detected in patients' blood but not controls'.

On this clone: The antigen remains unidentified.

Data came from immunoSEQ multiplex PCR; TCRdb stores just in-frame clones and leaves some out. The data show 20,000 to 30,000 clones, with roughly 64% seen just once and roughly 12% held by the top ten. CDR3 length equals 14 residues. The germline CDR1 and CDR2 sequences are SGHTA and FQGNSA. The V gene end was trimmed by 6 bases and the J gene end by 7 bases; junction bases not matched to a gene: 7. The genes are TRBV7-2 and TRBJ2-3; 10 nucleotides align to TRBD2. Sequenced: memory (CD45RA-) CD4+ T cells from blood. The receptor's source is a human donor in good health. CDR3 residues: CASSSGTSVNTQYF. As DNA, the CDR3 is TGTGCCAGCAGTTCCGGGACTAGCGTAAATACGCAGTATTTT.